This record concerns one T cell receptor (beta chain) sequence. This clone is a singleton in its sample. The clone's antigen remains unknown. No base quality information exists; no much larger clone differs at one position. The source of the sample is a study of control samples from healthy donors and cancer patients (dated by TCRdb to the early 2020s). The library was made by the immunoSEQ multiplex PCR assay. TCRdb carries this immuneACCESS record with in-frame sequences only. Its versions omit some clonotypes, under half of them owing to an unresolved V gene in the studies checked, with the rest unexplained. The sample table shows 150,000 to 200,000 clones, and approximately 94% are seen once. Around 1.5% of the sample goes to the ten largest clones. From the cysteine up to the phenylalanine, the CDR3 has a length of 15 residues. Only CDR3 DNA is held: 45 bases, read in frame from base 1. Via the germline V gene, CDR1 is SGHTA and CDR2 FQGTGA. V is cut back by 4 bases and J by 8 bases, with 10 bases in the junction unmatched.

Sequencing was carried out using blood. The V and J genes are TRBV7-3 and TRBJ2-1; the junction holds 8 bases that match TRBD2. The sequence was collected from a man younger than 40 in good health. In nucleotides, the sequence is TGTGCCAGCAGCTCTAACCCGGGACTAGGTGATGAGCAGTTCTTC. It translates to CASSSNPGLGDEQFF. The full variable domain, with segments outside the CDR3 supplied by the reference TRBV7-3 and TRBJ2-1 proteins, appears as GAGVSQTPSNKVTEKGKYVELRCDPISGHTALYWYRQSLGQGPEFLIYFQGTGAADDSGLPNDRFFAVRPEGSVSTLKIQRTERGDSAVYLCASSSNPGLGDEQFFGPGTRLTVL.